The next 22 T cell receptor beta chains were all read from a single sample in a study of T cell responses to AZD1222 COVID-19 vaccine. Sequencing used immunoSEQ multiplex PCR; TCRdb keeps in-frame clones, though not all of them. The sample lists over 85,000 clones; approximately 89% were seen once. The sequences come from peripheral blood, collected 28 days after the second AZD1222 dose. These receptors came from an adult who received the AZD1222 COVID-19 vaccine.

The genes are TRBV5-1 and TRBJ1-5, with 9 positions matching TRBD1. Trimming at V came to 4 bases and at J to 7 bases, leaving 6 bases not matched to a gene. The CDR3 is 14 amino acids. From germline, CDR1 is SGHRS and CDR2 YFSETQ. This CDR3 is CASSEGQGVQPQHF. In nucleotides, the CDR3 is TGCGCCAGCAGCGAGGGACAGGGTGTCCAGCCCCAGCATTTT.

The count of this clone is one. This chain links TRBV2 with TRBJ1-1, with D possibly matching TRBD1 (5 bases). Between the trimmed V and J ends, which lost 7 bases and 2 bases, there was a span of 14 bases. The CDR3 totals 14 residues. The germline V gene has CDR1 SNHLY and CDR2 FYNNEI. This CDR3 is CASTRDRSNTEAFF. The CDR3 bases are TGTGCCAGCACCCGTGACAGATCAAACACTGAAGCTTTCTTT.

The chain has TRBV2 and TRBJ2-7, with no clear D. V dropped 6 bases and J dropped 3 bases, with 6 bases sitting between them. Germline assignment: CDR1 SNHLY and CDR2 FYNNEI. The CDR3 is 11 residues long. The CDR3 DNA reads as TGTGCCAGCAGCGAGGACTACGAGCAGTACTTC. It translates to CASSEDYEQYF.

The V and J genes are TRBV11-2 and TRBJ1-6, with D tentatively TRBD1 (5 bases). Between the trimmed V and J ends, which lost 5 bases and 8 bases, there was a span of 10 bases. In germline, CDR1 is SGHAT, CDR2 FQNNGV. The CDR3 sequence is 13 residues long. CDR3 protein: CASSRAGYSPLHF. CDR3 DNA sequence: TGTGCCAGCAGCCGTGCAGGGTATTCACCCCTCCACTTT.

The gene calls are TRBV10-2 and TRBJ2-3, with 8 bases matching TRBD1. The CDR3 covers 14 residues. Trimming took 2 bases from V and 4 from J; bases not matched to a gene: 2. The germline CDR1 and CDR2 sequences are WSHSY and SAAADI. The CDR3 DNA follows: TGCGCCAGCAGTGAGCCAGGGGGCTCAGATACGCAGTATTTT. Protein: CASSEPGGSDTQYF.

The V and J genes are TRBV9 and TRBJ2-3, with a possible D match to TRBD2 (6 bases). The CDR3 contains 16 residues. Trimming pared 0 bases from V and 0 bases from J, leaving 11 bases between. Germline CDR1 is SGDLS and CDR2 is YYNGEE. The CDR3: CASSVGGSGSTDTQYF. CDR3 bases: TGTGCCAGCAGCGTAGGGGGTAGCGGCAGCACAGATACGCAGTATTTT.

The rearrangement uses TRBV10-3 and TRBJ2-1, with TRBD2 as a possible D gene (6 bases). Trimming cost V 4 bases and J 0 bases, with 22 bases left between them. The CDR3 consists of 19 residues. Germline V CDR1 and CDR2: ENHRY, SYGVKD. The CDR3 sequence is CAISGGGDVHSGSYNEQFF. For the CDR3, the DNA is TGTGCCATCAGTGGCGGAGGGGACGTGCATTCGGGCTCCTACAATGAGCAGTTCTTC.

V gene TRBV9 combines with J gene TRBJ2-3, with D maybe TRBD1 (5 bases). The germline V gene encodes CDR1 SGDLS and CDR2 YYNGEE. This CDR3 has 15 amino acids. Trimming took off 0 bases at V and 2 bases at J, with 10 bases between the two ends. The CDR3 reads CASSVEGISTDTQYF. DNA for the CDR3: TGTGCCAGCAGCGTAGAGGGGATTTCCACAGATACGCAGTATTTT.

The chain combines TRBV27 with TRBJ2-3; 14 bases match TRBD2. Germline CDR1 and CDR2: MNHEY and SMNVEV (reference sequence). The trim removed 7 bases at V and 2 bases at J, leaving 11 bases unmatched. The CDR3 runs to 18 residues. CDR3 in amino acids: CASTQTSGGDGHTDTQYF. CDR3 DNA sequence: TGTGCCAGCACCCAGACTAGCGGGGGGGACGGGCACACAGATACGCAGTATTTT.

The V call is TRBV6-1, the J call TRBJ1-5; possible D gene TRBD1, 6 bases. V lost 1 base and J lost 2, with 9 bases in between. The CDR3 spans 15 residues. Germline V gene sequence: CDR1 MNHNS, CDR2 SASEGT. The CDR3 DNA is TGTGCCAGCAGTGAAGGGGGGCTCGGCAATCAGCCCCAGCATTTT. Translated, it gives CASSEGGLGNQPQHF.

The CDR3 reads CASSDHSTSTDTQYF. The CDR3 nucleotides are TGCGCCAGCAGTGATCACTCTACTAGCACAGATACGCAGTATTTT. The rearrangement joins TRBV10-1 to TRBJ2-3, with D unclear. V dropped 3 bases and J dropped 0 bases, with 10 bases sitting between them. The germline V gene encodes CDR1 WNHNN and CDR2 SYGVQD (reference sequence). This CDR3 has 15 residues.

This sequence joins TRBV7-2 and TRBJ2-7, with no clear D. The CDR3 extends over 13 amino acids. V lost 4 bases to trimming and J lost 2 bases, with 9 bases between them. The germline V gene encodes CDR1 SGHTA and CDR2 FQGNSA. DNA for the CDR3: TGTGCCAGCAGCTCATTTTTGGCCTACGAGCAGTACTTC. Protein: CASSSFLAYEQYF.

The chain recombines TRBV4-3 with TRBJ1-6, with no clear D. From germline, CDR1 is LGHNA and CDR2 YSLEER. CDR3 length: 15 residues. V lost 1 base and J 5 bases, leaving 9 bases between the germline ends. CDR3 in DNA: TGCGCCAGCAGCCAAGCAGTCGGGGATAATTCACCCCTCCACTTT. Its translation: CASSQAVGDNSPLHF.

This rearrangement joins TRBV7-8 to TRBJ1-1; D is perhaps TRBD1 (5 bases). This CDR3 spans 15 amino acids. The germline CDR1 and CDR2 sequences are SGHVS and FQNEAQ. The V end lost 1 base, the J end lost 1 base, and 10 bases lay between the germline ends. The CDR3 DNA is TGTGCCAGCAGCTTAGAGACGGGGACGAACACTGAAGCTTTCTTT. Its translation is CASSLETGTNTEAFF.

The V and J genes are TRBV6-2 or TRBV6-3 and TRBJ2-1; possibly TRBD1 for D (5 bases). Germline values: CDR1 MNHEY, CDR2 SVGEGT. With 2 bases removed from V and 4 bases from J, the gap between germline ends came to 6 bases. The CDR3 runs to 13 residues. In DNA, the CDR3 is TGTGCCAGCAGTTACGCAGGGTACAATGAGCAGTTCTTC. Its translation: CASSYAGYNEQFF.

The chain is built from TRBV29-1 and TRBJ1-2, with 9 bases aligning to TRBD1. Trimming removed 3 bases from V and 4 bases from J; junction bases left unmatched: 3. The V gene's germline CDR1 is SQVTM and CDR2 ANQGSEA. There are 13 residues in the CDR3. CDR3 sequence (DNA): TGCAGCGTTGACCTGACAGGGGGCTATGGCTACACCTTC. Translation: CSVDLTGGYGYTF. Full variable domain (rest looked up from reference TRBV29-1 and TRBJ1-2): SAVISQKPSRDICQRGTSLTIQCQVDSQVTMMFWYRQQPGQSLTLIATANQGSEATYESGFVIDKFPISRPNLTFSTLTVSNMSPEDSSIYLCSVDLTGGYGYTFGSGTRLTVV.

The genes are TRBV5-4 and TRBJ2-3; D is unclear. In germline, CDR1 is SGHNT, CDR2 YYREEE (reference sequence). Deletions cut 1 base from V and 3 bases from J, with 15 bases between. The CDR3 consists of 16 residues. CDR3 sequence: CASSLLAGSRTDTQYF. CDR3 nucleotides: TGTGCCAGCAGCTTGTTGGCCGGTAGCCGTACAGATACGCAGTATTTT.

This sequence joins TRBV27 and TRBJ2-7; D possibly corresponds to TRBD2 (5 bases). Germline V gene sequence: CDR1 MNHEY, CDR2 SMNVEV (reference sequence). The CDR3 loop spans 12 amino acids. The ends were cut back, 10 bases at V and 3 bases at J, with 13 bases in the middle. CDR3 in amino acids: CATATSNYEQYF. The CDR3 nucleotides read TGTGCCACAGCCACTAGTAACTACGAGCAGTACTTC.

This chain links TRBV5-8 with TRBJ1-1; D not certain. Per germline, CDR1 SGHTS and CDR2 YDEGEE. The CDR3 is 15 residues long. The V gene lost 0 bases and the J gene lost 4 bases, with 13 bases spanning the gap. Here the CDR3 reads CASSLGASVSTEAFF. The CDR3 coding sequence is TGTGCCAGCAGCTTGGGGGCATCAGTGAGCACTGAAGCTTTCTTT.

The rearrangement links TRBV5-1 to TRBJ2-5; 12 bases line up with TRBD2. Germline lookup yields CDR1 SGHRS and CDR2 YFSETQ. The J segment lost 7 bases and the V segment lost 0 bases, leaving 4 bases of the junction unmatched. There are 15 residues in the CDR3. The CDR3 reads CASSLELAGGGTQYF. CDR3 sequence (DNA): TGCGCCAGCAGCTTGGAACTAGCGGGGGGAGGGACCCAGTACTTC.

The chain couples TRBV4-3 to TRBJ1-1, with D perhaps TRBD1 (6 bases). V was cut by 4 bases and J by 0 bases, with 9 bases left in between. Germline lookup yields CDR1 LGHNA and CDR2 YSLEER. This CDR3 contains 14 residues. As DNA, the CDR3 is TGCGCCAGCAGCCGCCGGGACATGAACACTGAAGCTTTCTTT. Residues: CASSRRDMNTEAFF.

The chain employs TRBV19 and TRBJ2-7; tentatively, D is TRBD1 (5 bases). This CDR3 region has 13 residues. Trimming stripped 6 bases from V and 0 bases from J, with 9 bases between. Germline V gives CDR1 LNHDA, CDR2 SQIVND (reference sequence). The CDR3 region is CASSTGHSYEQYF. CDR3 DNA sequence: TGTGCCAGTAGCACCGGACACTCCTACGAGCAGTACTTC.